A selection of T cell receptor beta chains follows, all from one sample in a study of ipilimumab plus nivolumab after autologous stem cell transplantation. Generated by immunoSEQ multiplex PCR, the TCRdb table keeps only in-frame clones and is missing some. In the table there are 10,000 to 15,000 clones, roughly 73% of which are singletons. The specimen was PBMCs, collected in a trial of ipilimumab plus nivolumab as post-transplant consolidation. The receptors stem from a male donor with diffuse large B-cell lymphoma. Each CDR3 is given with its conserved first and last residue. The order of the fields is D gene, V gene, clone size, J gene, CDR3 protein, CDR3 DNA. The D gene is left open where the match is weak. Clone size is stated in some rows and not others, as once, few, many or a class when expanded.

TRBD1	TRBV7-9	.	TRBJ2-2	CASSPGTGMVGELFF	TGTGCCAGCAGCCCCGGGACAGGGATGGTCGGGGAGCTGTTTTTT
TRBD2	TRBV30	.	TRBJ2-3	CAWSVLGTIGTDTQYF	TGTGCCTGGAGTGTCTTGGGGACTATCGGCACAGATACGCAGTATTTT
.	TRBV14	.	TRBJ1-5	CASSQDQIVQPQHF	TGTGCCAGCAGCCAAGACCAAATAGTTCAGCCCCAGCATTTT
.	TRBV18	.	TRBJ1-5	CASSPGGRDRFQPQHF	TGTGCCAGCTCACCGGGAGGCAGGGACCGATTCCAGCCCCAGCATTTT
.	TRBV7-2	.	TRBJ2-5	CASSAIRGQETQYF	TGTGCCAGCAGCGCGATTAGAGGTCAAGAGACCCAGTACTTC
TRBD2	TRBV6-6	medium-sized	TRBJ2-7	CAAKRTSASEQYF	TGTGCAGCTAAACGGACTAGCGCTTCCGAGCAGTACTTC
.	TRBV30	.	TRBJ2-5	CAWSVPRVGRGQPRTQYF	TGTGCCTGGAGTGTACCCCGAGTTGGGCGGGGCCAGCCCCGGACCCAGTACTTC
.	TRBV6-1	.	TRBJ2-2	CASSSTSTGELFF	TGTGCCAGCAGCTCGACAAGCACGGGGGAGCTGTTTTTT
.	TRBV5-1	few	TRBJ2-1	CASSLGGGDNEQFF	TGCGCCAGCAGCTTGGGGGGAGGTGACAATGAGCAGTTCTTC
TRBD2	TRBV11-2	.	TRBJ2-7	CASTNFTSGNYGEQYF	TGTGCCAGCACCAACTTTACTAGCGGGAATTATGGCGAGCAGTACTTC
.	TRBV7-9	once	TRBJ2-1	CASSSGDEQFF	TGTGCCAGCAGCTCAGGGGATGAGCAGTTCTTC
.	TRBV6-1	few	TRBJ1-2	CASKVRGDYGYTF	TGTGCCAGCAAAGTCCGGGGGGACTATGGCTACACCTTC
TRBD2	TRBV11-2	.	TRBJ2-3	CASSLGSGGQYF	TGTGCCAGCAGCTTGGGTAGCGGGGGTCAGTATTTT
TRBD1	TRBV11-3	once	TRBJ1-5	CASSSGTVNQPQHF	TGTGCCAGCAGCTCCGGGACAGTCAATCAGCCCCAGCATTTT
TRBD2	TRBV5-6	.	TRBJ2-7	CASSVPGTSEQYF	TGTGCCAGCAGCGTTCCCGGGACTAGTGAGCAGTACTTC
.	TRBV14	.	TRBJ2-2	CASSQDLGSTGELFF	TGTGCCAGCAGCCAAGATTTGGGGTCCACCGGGGAGCTGTTTTTT
TRBD2	TRBV9	.	TRBJ2-7	CASSVGLADSYEQYF	TGTGCCAGCAGCGTAGGGCTAGCGGACTCCTACGAGCAGTACTTC
.	TRBV6-1	.	TRBJ2-2	CASSEWGGGTGELFF	TGTGCCAGCAGTGAATGGGGGGGCGGAACCGGGGAGCTGTTTTTT
TRBD2	TRBV5-1	.	TRBJ2-1	CASGWSGGANEQFF	TGCGCCAGCGGATGGAGCGGGGGGGCTAATGAGCAGTTCTTC
TRBD2	TRBV5-6	.	TRBJ2-7	CASSLEILPSGSNPYEQYF	TGTGCCAGCAGCTTGGAGATTTTGCCTAGCGGGAGTAATCCCTACGAGCAGTACTTC
TRBD2	TRBV27	few	TRBJ2-2	CASSLSPSGRITGELFF	TGTGCCAGCAGTTTATCACCCAGCGGGAGAATCACCGGGGAGCTGTTTTTT
TRBD1	TRBV27	.	TRBJ2-3	CASSRQGAGEDTQYF	TGTGCCAGCAGCCGACAGGGGGCTGGGGAAGATACGCAGTATTTT
.	TRBV21-1	.	TRBJ2-3	CASSKGGKCTQYF	TGTGCCAGCAGCAAAGGCGGGAAGTGTACGCAGTATTTT
.	TRBV5-1	few	TRBJ1-6	CASSKGDFNSPLHF	TGCGCCAGCAGCAAGGGGGATTTCAATTCACCCCTCCACTTT
.	TRBV30	few	TRBJ1-2	CAWSSGSNYGYTF	TGTGCCTGGAGTTCGGGGAGTAACTATGGCTACACCTTC
TRBD2	TRBV4-1	.	TRBJ2-5	CASSQALAGGNLQETQYF	TGCGCCAGCAGCCAAGCTCTAGCGGGGGGGAACCTCCAAGAGACCCAGTACTTC
.	TRBV6-5	large	TRBJ2-7	CASSYSSPYEQYF	TGTGCCAGCAGTTACTCAAGTCCCTACGAGCAGTACTTC
.	TRBV5-1	once	TRBJ2-5	CASSLAGENRETQYF	TGCGCCAGCAGCTTGGCCGGGGAGAACAGAGAGACCCAGTACTTC
.	TRBV7-9	.	TRBJ1-4	CASSLLGGTNEKLFF	TGTGCCAGCAGCCTCCTCGGAGGAACTAATGAAAAACTGTTTTTT